A single TCR beta chain is shown here with its context. It lacks a known antigen. There are no base qualities to consult, and no much larger clone falls within one base. This sample was included in a study of cytomegalovirus exposure and HLA in healthy donors (TCRdb year 2017). Turning to the overall study: According to an earlier analysis of a few hundred of the donors, some 180 million T cells yielded 90 million to 130 million unique TCR beta sequences and 276 Gb of sequence data. Because of strong linkage in the cohort, roughly 5 DR-DQ haplotypes were treated as single units for association and clustering. Alongside the repertoire data, information on donor age, sex, ethnicity and CMV serostatus was compiled. Typing coverage differed by locus: A, B, C, DRB1 and DQB1 were typed in about 629-630 donors, DQA1 in 500 to 550, DPA1 in some 610, and DPB1 in just under 480. Rather than drawing on any new phenotypic data, the later analysis identified candidate immune exposures from TCR beta sequences and the way those sequences occurred across donors. In a later genetic analysis, genome-wide SNP genotypes for about 65% of the roughly 700 donors were used, and that subset was treated as a discovery cohort. Every discovery cohort repertoire had been produced on one sequencing platform. The study was designed to test whether signatures of past pathogen exposure could be identified by cataloging public T cell receptors. HLA typing included class I and class II loci at four-digit resolution. An early release that covered 640 HLA-typed donors contained about 300 gigabases of sequencing data and around 80 million unique TCR sequences. Of the roughly 400 genotyped donors, 65% to 90% were placed in the genetic ancestry cluster associated with self-reported Caucasian donors. The T cell repertoires of some 670 subjects were profiled by immunosequencing and related to cytomegalovirus serostatus. To predict cytomegalovirus infection status, the study combined high-throughput TCR immunosequencing, statistical association of individual TCRs with disease status, and machine learning. To study patterns of TCR occurrence, a later analysis re-analyzed previously published TCR beta repertoires from 700 or so donors and added high-resolution HLA genotyping. In addition to the first cohort of about 650 subjects, a separate validation cohort of around 110 different subjects was used. To decide whether each TCR beta V gene segment behaved as functional or pseudogenic, an earlier analysis of approximately 600 of the donors relied on high-throughput TCR beta sequencing. Among some 400 genotyped donors of the cohort, an average of approximately 250,000 unique TCR beta nucleotide sequences were sequenced per donor, about a sixth of them non-productive. What the research found in general, with its limitations: The study listed 150 to 200 TCR beta chains as associated with cytomegalovirus. A cluster of highly shared sequence variants was judged likely to be a technical artifact of the sequencing pipeline. Because counts were too low, seventeen rarely observed V segments, including chromosome 9 orphons, were left out of the earlier analysis of some 640 of the donors. Only TCR beta chains were sequenced in this cohort, and the absence of alpha or paired-chain data limited detectable features. In an earlier analysis of some 640 of the donors, most TCR beta V segments were observed in productive rearrangements about 90% or about 30% of the time, broadly matching IMGT annotations. According to a later analysis, most CMV-associated TCR beta chains appeared to be HLA-restricted, and the HLA associations seemed to be driven largely by CMV exposure. According to a later analysis, parvovirus B19, influenza, CMV and Epstein-Barr virus appeared linked to several top co-occurrence clusters. A few of the identified cytomegalovirus-associated TCR beta chains were confirmed in vitro to be specific for cytomegalovirus antigens. The presence/absence analyses assumed that sequencing depth was roughly uniform across donors, and that assumption may not be true. Immune exposure information for the cohort was limited to CMV serostatus. Linkage disequilibrium might explain the correlated functional status among segregating V segments, but an unknown experimental factor could not be excluded. According to a later genetic analysis, donors in an Asian-associated ancestry cluster had fewer N-insertions in productive TCRs than the approximately 710-donor mean. According to a later analysis, TCR association rates differed among HLA loci, with DRB1 alleles showing the most associated TCRs and HLA-C alleles showing the fewest. A further reported finding was that TCR beta sequences accurately predicted the HLA-A and HLA-B alleles for most subjects in the first cohort. In a later genetic analysis, a missense DCLRE1C variant was associated with V-gene and J-gene trimming of TCR beta chains, and the association was replicated in an independent cohort. It was suggested by the authors that the approach could potentially be generalized to other disease states and immunological phenotypes. The classifier was reported to diagnose cytomegalovirus status with high specificity and sensitivity in both the original cohort and the validation cohort. Some IMGT-functional V segments, including TRBV6-2 and TRBV6-3, could not be distinguished by the 87-base-pair reads and were therefore excluded. A later analysis associated around 16,000 TCR beta sequences with specific HLA alleles at a false discovery rate of 0.05. When HLA alleles, especially DR and DQ, strongly co-occurred, TCR associations were difficult to assign to individual alleles. Because HLA typing was unavailable for some donors at each locus, only the typed subset was used in association tests. Compared with equally common non-associated chains, HLA-associated TCR beta chains in a later analysis were more clonally expanded and had lower generation probabilities. Across donors, most TCR sequences were observed very rarely, whereas some public TCRs were present in many individuals.

The library came from the immunoSEQ multiplex PCR assay. For the multiplex PCR, a mixture combining 60 forward primers for TCR Vbeta segments and 13 reverse primers for TCR Jbeta segments was used. A multiplex PCR assay on genomic DNA amplified the CDR3 region of rearranged TCR beta genes. Amplified TCR beta libraries were sequenced as 87-base-pair reads on the Illumina HiSeq System. In the paper's pipeline: Across the 670 or so repertoires, a later analysis counted tens of millions of unique TCR beta chains, roughly 11 million of which were shared by at least two donors. Raw reads were error-corrected and collapsed into unique sequences with a nearest-neighbor algorithm that merged closely related sequences to remove PCR and sequencing errors. CDR3 sequences were aligned to IMGT reference sequences to assign V, D and J gene segments. Each retained sequence needed at least a six-nucleotide match to both a V gene segment and a J gene segment. A rearrangement was called productive if the CDR3 had no stop codons and remained in frame with V and J, and every other rearrangement was called non-productive. Following IMGT convention, CDR3 was defined as the stretch from the second conserved V-encoded cysteine to the conserved J-encoded phenylalanine. The earlier analysis of 500 to 650 of the donors excluded any sequence lacking an unambiguous match to a single V gene segment. An earlier analysis of 587 of the donors classified V segments as functional when productive rearrangements were above 56.7% and as segregating when the standard deviation between donors was above 5%. A statistical classification framework was developed to diagnose cytomegalovirus status using the catalog of TCR beta chain sequences. In a later analysis, TCR nucleotide sequences were compared against IMGT/GENE-DB human TR gene sequences so that V and J genes could be assigned. The TCRdist pipeline was used in a later analysis to assign CDR3 sequences and most-parsimonious VDJ recombination scenarios. In a later analysis, each TCR beta chain was defined by its CDR3 amino acid sequence together with its V-gene family, and reads lacking a unique V-gene family were excluded. In a later analysis, around 650 highly shared, low-generation-probability nucleotide sequences were removed to address suspected cross-contamination and a sequencing artifact. In a later analysis, a clonal expansion index was calculated for each public chain from normalized within-repertoire ranks of inferred template counts. In a later analysis, generation probabilities were computed with a VDJ recombination model fitted to out-of-frame rearrangements, and the resulting probabilities were checked against IGoR. In a later analysis, hypergeometric tests were used to score TCR-TCR, TCR-HLA and TCR-CMV co-occurrence, with a repertoire-size bias correction applied to TCR pairs. To estimate false discovery rates, a later analysis permuted the HLA or CMV assignments 20 times. In a later analysis, co-occurring TCRs were grouped using DBSCAN, and TCRdist sequence similarity was added for clustering within HLA-allele-positive subsets. Repertoires with fewer than 30,000 or more than 120,000 public chains were left out of co-occurrence clustering, as were about 5 repertoires with anomalous nucleotide sharing. TCRdb retrieved this table from immuneACCESS and kept in-frame rearrangements only. Not all clones are present; in checked studies, unresolved V genes account for under half, and no reason is known for the remainder. V, J and clone size are those of that table, while D and trimming were read from the DNA. For this sample the table gives roughly 140,000 clones, of which about four fifths were detected only once. In total, the top ten clones hold around 4.3% of the sample.

The CDR3 measures 17 amino acids from cysteine to phenylalanine. The retained sequence is limited to the CDR3, 51 bases, with the frame set at the first base. CDR1 and CDR2, looked up from the germline V gene (reference sequence), are SGHAT and FQDESV. Trimming removed 3 bases from V and 6 bases from J; the gene matches leave 15 bases unexplained. The cohort was made up of 666 healthy bone marrow donors. All cohort members were sampled while nominally healthy, although unrecorded immune exposures were likely present. The donor was CMV seropositive and belonged to the group of around 300 seropositive cohort members. A peripheral blood sample was collected from each donor, and TCR beta sequencing was performed on peripheral blood mononuclear cells. Genomic DNA was extracted from the blood cell samples with the Qiagen DNeasy Blood Extraction Kit.

The rearranged chain carries TRBV11-1 and TRBJ2-3; a stretch of 7 junction bases matches TRBD1. The receptor was derived from a man aged 35-49 years in good health and CMV-seropositive. Sequenced material: PBMCs. The DNA reads TGTGCCAGCAGCTTTACCCCCCCACGCGACAGGGTGGATACGCAGTATTTT. Its coded protein is CASSFTPPRDRVDTQYF.